The 27 T cell receptor beta chains given below trace back to one sample, sequenced in a study of cytomegalovirus exposure and HLA in healthy donors. PCR amplification relied on 60 Vbeta primers (plus 13 Jbeta primers). The method was immunoSEQ multiplex PCR; TCRdb's version includes in-frame clones alone and lacks a portion of them. The sample gives 180,000 or so clones, around 76% of which show up once; approximately 1.5% is in the top ten. Input material: PBMCs. The source is a middle-aged man in good health and CMV-seronegative.

This CDR3 is CASTSPGWNTEAFF. CDR3 sequence (DNA): TGTGCCAGCACCTCCCCCGGGTGGAACACTGAAGCTTTCTTT. The chain joins TRBV6-5 to TRBJ1-1; D is unclear. V lost 7 bases, J lost 1 base, and 13 bases lay in between. In germline, CDR1 is MNHEY, CDR2 SVGAGI. The CDR3 loop spans 14 amino acids.

This clone was detected once. V gene TRBV5-1 combines with J gene TRBJ2-2, with TRBD2 matching over 14 bases. Germline loops: CDR1 SGHRS, CDR2 YFSETQ. The junction had 5 bases not matched to a gene; V was cut back by 4 bases and J by 3 bases. This CDR3 has 17 residues. The CDR3 sequence is CASSPGTSGGHTGELFF. DNA of the CDR3: TGCGCCAGCAGCCCGGGGACTAGCGGGGGCCACACCGGGGAGCTGTTTTTT.

The V gene is TRBV9, the J gene TRBJ2-5; D uncertain. CDR3 size: 14 residues. CDR1 and CDR2 (germline): SGDLS, YYNGEE. The V gene lost 0 bases and the J gene lost 2 bases, with 8 bases spanning the gap. The CDR3 DNA is TGTGCCAGCAGCGTAGGCTCCCTACAAGAGACCCAGTACTTC. Amino acids: CASSVGSLQETQYF.

This clone was seen just once. The rearrangement uses TRBV4-1 and TRBJ2-2; possible D gene TRBD1, 5 bases. The V and J ends lost 4 bases and 1 base respectively, with 10 bases between them. This CDR3 is built from 15 residues. CDR1 and CDR2 from the germline V gene are MGHRA and YSYEKL. CDR3 protein: CASSRIGQNTGELFF. CDR3 in DNA: TGCGCCAGCAGCCGAATAGGACAGAACACCGGGGAGCTGTTTTTT.

The V and J genes are TRBV5-6 and TRBJ1-4; 7 bases line up with TRBD1. J was trimmed by 5 bases and V by 2 bases; bases with no gene match: 6. This CDR3 is 15 amino acids long. Germline CDR1 and CDR2: SGHDT and YYEEEE. The CDR3 sequence is CASSFRGGRNEKLFF. In DNA, the CDR3 is TGTGCCAGCAGCTTTAGAGGGGGCAGGAATGAAAAACTGTTTTTT.

This chain links TRBV5-1 with TRBJ2-7; D might be TRBD2 (5 bases). The CDR3 loop spans 14 amino acids. CDR1 and CDR2 from the germline V gene are SGHRS and YFSETQ. Deletions cut 0 bases from V and 2 bases from J, with 9 bases between. This CDR3 is CASSLGLTTYEQYF. The CDR3 coding sequence is TGCGCCAGCAGCTTGGGACTGACTACCTACGAGCAGTACTTC. Together with reference TRBV5-1 and TRBJ2-7, the CDR3 gives the full variable domain: KAGVTQTPRYLIKTRGQQVTLSCSPISGHRSVSWYQQTPGQGLQFLFEYFSETQRNKGNFPGRFSGRQFSNSRSEMNVSTLELGDSALYLCASSLGLTTYEQYFGPGTRLTVT.

The chain carries TRBV18 and TRBJ1-3; 7 bases agree with TRBD1. The CDR3 extends over 16 amino acids. From germline, CDR1 is KGHSH and CDR2 LQKENI. V shed 4 bases, J shed 4 bases, and the junction held 10 bases outside the gene matches. The CDR3 loop reads CASSRETGRTGNTIYF. The CDR3 DNA follows: TGTGCCAGCTCACGAGAGACAGGGAGAACGGGAAACACCATATATTTT. Full variable domain (outside the CDR3, taken from reference TRBV18 and TRBJ1-3): NAGVMQNPRHLVRRRGQEARLRCSPMKGHSHVYWYRQLPEEGLKFMVYLQKENIIDESGMPKERFSAEFPKEGPSILRIQQVVRGDSAAYFCASSRETGRTGNTIYFGEGSWLTVV.

The chain joins TRBV18 to TRBJ1-2; TRBD1 aligns across 10 bases. Germline CDR1 KGHSH, CDR2 LQKENI. This CDR3 has 16 amino acids. Unmatched junction bases numbered 10, after V lost 3 bases and J lost 6 bases. For the CDR3, the DNA is TGTGCCAGCTCACCCGACAAGGGACAGGGGCAGGATGGCTACACCTTC. Its translation: CASSPDKGQGQDGYTF. Looking up the rest from reference TRBV18 and TRBJ1-2 gives the full variable domain: NAGVMQNPRHLVRRRGQEARLRCSPMKGHSHVYWYRQLPEEGLKFMVYLQKENIIDESGMPKERFSAEFPKEGPSILRIQQVVRGDSAAYFCASSPDKGQGQDGYTFGSGTRLTVV.

V is TRBV2 and J is TRBJ2-2, with D unclear. The germline V gene encodes CDR1 SNHLY and CDR2 FYNNEI. V lost 7 bases to trimming and J lost 6 bases, with 12 bases between them. The CDR3 loop spans 13 amino acids. The CDR3 bases are TGTGCCAGCATTCCAGCGCTCGCCGGGGAGCTGTTTTTT. Residues: CASIPALAGELFF.

This clone was seen only a few times. The chain has TRBV5-4 and TRBJ2-3, with 8 positions matching TRBD2. CDR1 is SGHNT and CDR2 is YYREEE in the germline V gene (reference sequence). This CDR3 comprises 15 residues. J gave up 8 bases and V 0 bases, and 8 bases lay outside the gene matches. CDR3: CASSLASGGGATQYF. DNA of the CDR3: TGTGCCAGCAGCTTGGCCTCGGGAGGGGGAGCTACGCAGTATTTT.

V gene TRBV30 combines with J gene TRBJ2-6, with 9 positions matching TRBD1. J lost 2 bases, V lost 8 bases, and 4 bases had no gene match. This CDR3 region has 14 residues. Germline CDR1 reads GTSNPN; CDR2 reads SVGIG (reference sequence). Written as DNA, the CDR3 is TGTGCCGGTACAGGGGGCACTGGGGCCAACGTCCTGACTTTC. It yields the protein CAGTGGTGANVLTF. Together with reference TRBV30 and TRBJ2-6, the CDR3 gives the full variable domain: SQTIHQWPATLVQPVGSPLSLECTVEGTSNPNLYWYRQAAGRGLQLLFYSVGIGQISSEVPQNLSASRPQDRQFILSSKKLLLSDSGFYLCAGTGGTGANVLTFGAGSRLTVL.

The chain joins TRBV19 to TRBJ2-2; 8 positions agree with TRBD2. Trimming at V came to 3 bases and at J to 1 base, leaving 4 bases not matched to a gene. This CDR3 has 16 residues. Per the germline V gene, CDR1 is LNHDA and CDR2 is SQIVND (reference sequence). The CDR3 region is CASSIRSGGNTGELFF. The CDR3 region has the DNA TGTGCCAGTAGTATCAGGAGCGGGGGGAACACCGGGGAGCTGTTTTTT.

The chain couples TRBV11-2 to TRBJ2-1; TRBD2 matches at 9 bases. The CDR3 spans 17 residues. Germline CDR1 SGHAT, CDR2 FQNNGV. V shed 7 bases, J shed 2 bases, and the junction held 12 bases outside the gene matches. CDR3 coding DNA: TGTGCCAGCACCCCTTTTAGCGGGAGTTCCCCCTACAATGAGCAGTTCTTC. Its translation is CASTPFSGSSPYNEQFF.

This sequence joins TRBV10-3 and TRBJ2-3; 9 bases agree with TRBD2. Trimming cost V 11 bases and J 2 bases; bases outside gene matches: 5. Germline-derived CDR1 and CDR2 are ENHRY and SYGVKD. CDR3 size: 13 residues. In DNA, the CDR3 is TGTGCCGCAGCGGGAGGAAACACAGATACGCAGTATTTT. Its protein is CAAAGGNTDTQYF.

This chain connects TRBV18 to TRBJ1-2; D might be TRBD1 (5 bases). With 1 base removed from V and 6 bases from J, the gap between germline ends came to 9 bases. The CDR3 contains 13 residues. The V gene's germline CDR1 is KGHSH and CDR2 LQKENI. CDR3 DNA sequence: TGTGCCAGCTCACCACTTGGACACCATGGCTACACCTTC. Translated, it gives CASSPLGHHGYTF. The whole variable domain, remainder taken from reference TRBV18 and TRBJ1-2, is NAGVMQNPRHLVRRRGQEARLRCSPMKGHSHVYWYRQLPEEGLKFMVYLQKENIIDESGMPKERFSAEFPKEGPSILRIQQVVRGDSAAYFCASSPLGHHGYTFGSGTRLTVV.

This clone was recorded a few times. The chain couples TRBV7-9 to TRBJ2-5; maybe TRBD1 (6 bases). This CDR3 is 13 amino acids long. Germline V CDR1 and CDR2: SEHNR, FQNEAQ (reference sequence). The ends were cut back, 5 bases at V and 2 bases at J, with 9 bases in the middle. CDR3 bases: TGTGCCAGCAGCCGCGGACAGCAAGAGACCCAGTACTTC. Translated: CASSRGQQETQYF.

This clone was picked up a small number of times. The V call is TRBV30, the J call TRBJ2-7; possibly TRBD1 for D (6 bases). The V end was cut by 2 bases, the J end by 5 bases, with 7 bases between. The CDR3 has 11 amino acids. The germline V gene has CDR1 GTSNPN and CDR2 SVGIG (reference sequence). The chain's CDR3 is CAWSHRDEQYF. The DNA of the CDR3 is TGTGCCTGGAGTCACAGGGACGAGCAGTACTTC.

The V gene is TRBV5-1, the J gene TRBJ1-2; 9 bases are a match to TRBD1. Trimming removed 1 base from V and 4 bases from J; junction bases left unmatched: 5. CDR1 and CDR2 from the germline V gene are SGHRS and YFSETQ. The CDR3 is made up of 15 amino acids. CDR3 sequence: CASSLTGGGIYGYTF. The CDR3 DNA reads TGCGCCAGCAGCTTGACAGGGGGCGGCATCTATGGCTACACCTTC. The full variable domain, completed using reference TRBV5-1 and TRBJ1-2, is KAGVTQTPRYLIKTRGQQVTLSCSPISGHRSVSWYQQTPGQGLQFLFEYFSETQRNKGNFPGRFSGRQFSNSRSEMNVSTLELGDSALYLCASSLTGGGIYGYTFGSGTRLTVV.

The CDR3, as DNA: TGTGCCAGCAGTTTATACGGGACAGGGGCCCCCAGGATCCAGCCCCAGCATTTT. Translation gives CASSLYGTGAPRIQPQHF. The chain carries TRBV28 and TRBJ1-5; 10 bases fit TRBD1. The CDR3 extends over 18 amino acids. V shed 1 base and J 7 bases; nucleotides not matched to a gene: 13. The germline CDR1 and CDR2 sequences are MDHEN and SYDVKM.

The rearrangement uses TRBV19 and TRBJ2-2; D gene ambiguous. This CDR3 contains 14 residues. Deletions cut 4 bases from V and 1 base from J, with 7 bases between. Germline V CDR1 and CDR2: LNHDA, SQIVND (reference sequence). CDR3 bases: TGTGCCAGTAGTAGGGCGAAGAACACCGGGGAGCTGTTTTTT. The encoded protein is CASSRAKNTGELFF.

This clone occurred once. The rearrangement joins TRBV27 to TRBJ2-7, with 9 bases aligning to TRBD2. The CDR3 contains 17 residues. Looked up from germline, CDR1 is MNHEY and CDR2 is SMNVEV (reference sequence). Losses at the gene ends were 2 bases for V and 3 bases for J; bases not matched to a gene: 11. The chain's CDR3 is CASSLALAGGPGYEQYF. For the CDR3, the DNA is TGTGCCAGCAGTTTAGCTTTGGCGGGAGGGCCGGGCTACGAGCAGTACTTC.

This sequence joins TRBV10-3 and TRBJ1-5; no firm D call. This CDR3 has 14 amino acids. Germline V gene sequence: CDR1 ENHRY, CDR2 SYGVKD. Trimming stripped 3 bases from V and 0 bases from J, with 6 bases between. CDR3 in amino acids: CAISDDYSNQPQHF. The CDR3 DNA is TGTGCCATCAGTGACGACTATAGCAATCAGCCCCAGCATTTT.

CDR3 region: CASSPDRGAYNEQFF. The DNA for the CDR3 is TGTGCCAGCAGCCCGGACAGGGGGGCCTACAATGAGCAGTTCTTC. This chain uses TRBV13 with TRBJ2-1; 10 nucleotides align to TRBD1. The CDR3 is made up of 15 amino acids. Trimming took 5 bases from V and 2 from J; bases not matched to a gene: 3. The germline CDR1 and CDR2 sequences are PRHDT and FYEKMQ (reference sequence). Full variable domain (missing parts from reference TRBV13 and TRBJ2-1): AAGVIQSPRHLIKEKRETATLKCYPIPRHDTVYWYQQGPGQDPQFLISFYEKMQSDKGSIPDRFSAQQFSDYHSELNMSSLELGDSALYFCASSPDRGAYNEQFFGPGTRLTVL.

This sequence joins TRBV4-3 and TRBJ2-1, with a possible D match to TRBD1 (6 bases). This CDR3 is built from 16 residues. V was pared by 0 bases and J by 3 bases, with 12 bases between. The germline gives CDR1 LGHNA, CDR2 YSLEER. The CDR3 DNA follows: TGCGCCAGCAGCCAAGATACGGGACAAATCTACAATGAGCAGTTCTTC. Residues: CASSQDTGQIYNEQFF.

This clone came up once. The chain combines TRBV18 with TRBJ1-5; perhaps TRBD1 as D (5 bases). Germline CDR1 KGHSH, CDR2 LQKENI. The length of the CDR3 is 14 residues. The ends were cut back, 3 bases at V and 5 bases at J, with 11 bases in the middle. The CDR3 region is CASSPSQGDQPQHF. The CDR3 region has the DNA TGTGCCAGCTCACCCAGCCAGGGCGATCAGCCCCAGCATTTT.

The chain recombines TRBV5-4 with TRBJ2-5, with TRBD1 identical over 8 bases. The CDR3 totals 15 residues. CDR1 is SGHNT and CDR2 is YYREEE in the germline V gene (reference sequence). Unmatched junction bases numbered 11, after V lost 5 bases and J lost 5 bases. CDR3 protein: CASSPSRGRVETQYF. CDR3 sequence (DNA): TGTGCCAGCAGTCCAAGCAGGGGGCGCGTGGAGACCCAGTACTTC.

The sample holds a few counts of this clone. This chain connects TRBV11-3 to TRBJ1-1; D not certain. Trimming cost V 5 bases and J 7 bases, with 14 bases left between them. Germline V gene data show CDR1 as SGHNT and CDR2 as YENEEA. The CDR3 covers 13 residues. The CDR3 protein is CASSRERGGEAFF. The CDR3 region has the DNA TGTGCCAGCAGCAGGGAGCGCGGTGGTGAAGCTTTCTTT. The full variable domain, in which reference TRBV11-3 and TRBJ1-1 provide the parts outside the CDR3, is EAGVVQSPRYKIIEKKQPVAFWCNPISGHNTLYWYLQNLGQGPELLIRYENEEAVDDSQLPKDRFSAERLKGVDSTLKIQPAELGDSAVYLCASSRERGGEAFFGQGTRLTVV.